This TCR beta chain emerged from a study of early T cells in non-severe SARS-CoV-2 infection. MiXCR, run by TCRdb on the 5' RACE reads, gives a single entry per CDR3 protein. The sample shows 25,000 to 30,000 distinct CDR3 sequences, 5% to 6.5% of them seen only once. This clonotype came up many times. The CDR3 runs 16 residues. Deletions cut 2 bases from V and 7 bases from J, with 15 bases between. Germline values: CDR1 SEHNR, CDR2 FQNEAQ (reference sequence). Sequenced here: whole blood, sampled at baseline. The clonotype was recovered from an adult who was a healthcare worker with PCR-confirmed SARS-CoV-2 infection or an uninfected control (not recorded which). This chain uses TRBV7-9 with TRBJ1-6; weak D call: TRBD1 (6 bases). CDR3 residues: CASSLLRGGGNSPLHF. As DNA, the CDR3 is TGTGCCAGCAGCTTACTCAGGGGTGGAGGGAATTCACCCCTCCACTTT.